The 32 T cell receptor beta chains presented below share a single source sample, sequenced in a study of blood T cells in healthy people across ages. A second about 6 to 12 cycle PCR used barcoded and J-beta primers. TCRdb re-called the 5' RACE reads with MiXCR, one entry per CDR3 protein. The sample consists of some 760,000 distinct CDR3 sequences, just under 25% of them appearing once. These data were also reused for a study on T cells of mothers and their children.

Sequenced material: blood. The receptors were sampled from a boy aged 5-17 years in good health.

The CDR3 here is CASSLITYDGERGYTF. The CDR3 coding sequence is TGTGCCAGCAGCCTAATTACCTACGACGGGGAACGGGGCTACACCTTC. V and J are TRBV3-1 and TRBJ1-2; D gene ambiguous. Per the germline V gene, CDR1 is LGHDT and CDR2 is YNNKEL (reference sequence). V dropped 4 bases and J dropped 8 bases, with 23 bases sitting between them. The CDR3 loop spans 16 amino acids.

This clonotype showed up just a few times. The chain uses TRBV29-1 and TRBJ2-1; 8 bases map to TRBD1. The junction had 8 bases not matched to a gene; V was cut back by 7 bases and J by 6 bases. CDR3 length: 13 amino acids. Germline assignment: CDR1 SQVTM and CDR2 ANQGSEA. As DNA, the CDR3 is TGCAGCGAATGGACAGGGAGTAGCAATGAGCAGTTCTTC. The encoded protein is CSEWTGSSNEQFF.

This clonotype was counted ten times or more. The chain links TRBV12-3 or TRBV12-4 to TRBJ2-2; no clear D gene. This CDR3 contains 12 residues. Between the trimmed V and J ends, which lost 6 bases and 5 bases, there was a span of 7 bases. The CDR3 here is CASSPLTGELFF. As DNA, the CDR3 is TGTGCCAGCAGCCCCCTTACCGGGGAGCTGTTTTTT.

This clonotype was recorded a few times. Germline and junction disagree at one end, which may indicate a read error. This sequence joins TRBV7-9 and TRBJ2-1, with 7 bases aligning to TRBD1. Germline CDR1 reads SEHNR; CDR2 reads FQNEAQ (reference sequence). This CDR3 region has 15 residues. The CDR3, as DNA: TGTGCCAGCAGCTCCGGGACAGCGATTTACAATGGGCAGTTCTTC. Protein: CASSSGTAIYNGQFF.

The J gene is TRBJ2-5, the V gene TRBV27; weak D call: TRBD2 (6 bases). The CDR3 covers 14 residues. CDR1 is MNHEY, CDR2 SMNVEV, per germline (reference sequence). Trimming took off 5 bases at V and 5 bases at J, with 15 bases between the two ends. The CDR3 DNA is TGTGCCAGCAGTGCGACTAGGGCCCAGGAGACCCAGTACTTC. This gives the protein CASSATRAQETQYF.

On this clonotype itself: One end of the junction is discordant with germline, which a read error may explain. The chain is built from TRBV18 and TRBJ2-7; 9 bases match TRBD1. The V gene's germline CDR1 is KGHSH and CDR2 LQKENI. The CDR3 spans 15 residues. The CDR3 protein is CASSPRDRASYGQYF. CDR3 in DNA: TGTGCCAGCTCACCCCGGGACAGGGCCTCCTACGGGCAGTACTTC.

This clonotype was counted between two and nine times. The chain carries TRBV12-3 or TRBV12-4 and TRBJ1-1, with D perhaps TRBD1 (5 bases). The CDR3 has 14 amino acids. Trimming cost V 0 bases and J 11 bases, with 16 bases left between them. CDR3: CASSLARQSMGAFF. The CDR3 DNA follows: TGTGCCAGCAGTTTAGCGCGACAGTCTATGGGGGCTTTCTTT.

There are a few counts of this clonotype. The V gene is TRBV29-1, the J gene TRBJ1-3; D call uncertain. V gave up 4 bases and J gave up 1 base, with 5 bases separating them. The length of the CDR3 is 12 residues. Germline assignment: CDR1 SQVTM and CDR2 ANQGSEA. DNA of the CDR3: TGCAGCGTTGGGGAGTCTGGAAACACCATATATTTT. It translates to CSVGESGNTIYF.

This clonotype was detected a few times. This chain joins TRBV24-1 and TRBJ2-3, with D possibly matching TRBD2 (6 bases). The CDR3 totals 18 residues. V gave up 5 bases and J gave up 0 bases, with 20 bases separating them. CDR1 and CDR2 (germline): KGHDR, SFDVKD. The CDR3 reads CATSVPGVLTGSTDTQYF. CDR3 sequence (DNA): TGTGCCACCAGTGTACCGGGGGTGCTAACGGGAAGCACAGATACGCAGTATTTT.

As for this clonotype: Germline and junction disagree at one end, which may indicate a read error. The CDR3 sequence is CASPGLAAYDEQFF. The CDR3 DNA reads TGTGCCAGCCCAGGACTAGCGGCCTACGATGAGCAGTTCTTC. The V and J genes are TRBV2 and TRBJ2-1, with 10 bases lining up with TRBD2. Germline V CDR1 and CDR2: SNHLY, FYNNEI. The CDR3 runs to 14 residues.

The chain carries TRBV7-9 and TRBJ1-4, with a weak D call TRBD1 (5 bases). CDR1 SEHNR and CDR2 FQNEAQ come from the germline V gene (reference sequence). V was trimmed by 2 bases and J by 5 bases, leaving 15 bases between them. There are 16 residues in the CDR3. For the CDR3, the DNA is TGTGCCAGCAGCTTAATCAGCGGGGGAAAGAATGAAAAACTGTTTTTT. Amino acid sequence: CASSLISGGKNEKLFF.

The V call is TRBV9, the J call TRBJ2-7; TRBD2 aligns across 10 bases. The J call is doubtful: the DNA matches TRBJ2-1 better. CDR1 is SGDLS and CDR2 is YYNGEE in the germline V gene. The CDR3 runs 15 residues. CDR3 nucleotide sequence: TGTGCCAGCAGCGTAGCGGGACTAGCGATGGGGGAGCAGTTCTTC. Its translation is CASSVAGLAMGEQFF.

This clonotype was recorded many times. This chain uses TRBV11-1 with TRBJ2-7, with D uncertain. Germline V CDR1 and CDR2: SGHAT, FQDESV (reference sequence). This CDR3 has 11 amino acids. V was pared by 3 bases and J by 4 bases, with 4 bases between. The CDR3 DNA sequence: TGTGCCAGCAGCTTTGAGTACGAGCAGTACTTC. Translated, it gives CASSFEYEQYF.

The chain is built from TRBV29-1 and TRBJ2-5; TRBD1 might be the D (5 bases). V lost 5 bases and J 0 bases, leaving 13 bases between the germline ends. Looked up from germline, CDR1 is SQVTM and CDR2 is ANQGSEA. This CDR3 is 14 amino acids long. This CDR3 is CSVFVGHYQETQYF. Written as DNA, the CDR3 is TGCAGCGTTTTTGTGGGGCACTACCAAGAGACCCAGTACTTC.

CDR3 residues: CASSLLRGSEQYF. The CDR3 DNA follows: TGTGCCAGCAGCCTCCTAAGGGGGAGCGAGCAGTACTTC. This chain joins TRBV7-3 and TRBJ2-7; tentatively, D is TRBD1 (6 bases). Trimming left V 5 bases short and J 6 bases short, with 14 bases between. CDR3 length equals 13 residues. Per the germline V gene, CDR1 is SGHTA and CDR2 is FQGTGA.

About this clonotype itself: A junction end diverges from the germline sequence, so it may reflect a read error. The chain joins TRBV5-1 to TRBJ2-5; tentative D call: TRBD1 (5 bases). Germline V gives CDR1 SGHRS, CDR2 YFSETQ. The CDR3 sequence is 14 residues long. CDR3 DNA sequence: TGCACCAGCAGCTTACAGGTGGGCCAAGAGACCCAGTACTTC. This encodes CTSSLQVGQETQYF.

The chain carries TRBV6-6 and TRBJ2-7, with 8 bases aligning to TRBD2. The CDR3 spans 14 residues. The ends lost 3 bases at V and 4 bases at J; junction bases unmatched: 5. Germline values: CDR1 MNHNY, CDR2 SVGAGI (reference sequence). The CDR3 reads CASSYGAGVYEQYF. Here the CDR3 DNA reads TGTGCCAGCAGTTATGGAGCGGGGGTGTACGAGCAGTACTTC.

This clonotype was observed a few times. The chain joins TRBV28 to TRBJ2-1, with D possibly matching TRBD2 (6 bases). Trimming removed 6 bases at V and 4 bases at J, with 19 bases between. Germline V lookup: CDR1 MDHEN, CDR2 SYDVKM. The CDR3 has 16 amino acids. The DNA of the CDR3 is TGTGCCAGCAGCCTCCCCGGTGGCGGGACTTACAATGAGCAGTTCTTC. It encodes CASSLPGGGTYNEQFF.

CDR3 DNA sequence: TGCAGCGTTGAGACTGTAAACACTGAAGCTTTCTTT. This sequence encodes CSVETVNTEAFF. The genes are TRBV29-1 and TRBJ1-1; no firm D call. V was clipped by 3 bases and J by 2 bases, with 7 bases between them. Germline CDR1 and CDR2: SQVTM and ANQGSEA. This CDR3 has 12 residues.

This clonotype has more than one count but fewer than ten. J is TRBJ2-5 and V is TRBV20-1; tentative D call: TRBD1 (7 bases). The J call is doubtful: the DNA matches TRBJ2-7 better. Germline CDR1 and CDR2: DFQATT and SNEGSKA (reference sequence). The CDR3 length is 15 residues. CDR3 DNA sequence: TGCAGTGCTGGGGGGACAGCCCTTTACTCCTACGAGCAGTACTTC. Translation gives CSAGGTALYSYEQYF.

This chain joins TRBV29-1 and TRBJ2-1, with 9 nucleotides matching TRBD1. J was trimmed by 2 bases and V by 0 bases; bases with no gene match: 5. This CDR3 region has 16 residues. Germline lookup yields CDR1 SQVTM and CDR2 ANQGSEA. In DNA, the CDR3 is TGCAGCGTTGAAGATCACAGACAGGGGGCCTACAATGAGCAGTTCTTC. Translation: CSVEDHRQGAYNEQFF.

V is TRBV27 and J is TRBJ2-5; 12 bases are shared with TRBD2. Near its end, the DNA agrees better with TRBJ2-1, so the J call may be wrong. CDR1 and CDR2 from the germline V gene are MNHEY and SMNVEV (reference sequence). This CDR3 contains 14 residues. In nucleotides, the CDR3 is TGTGCCAGCAGGACTAGCGGGAGCGGCTATGGGCAGTTCTTC. Protein product: CASRTSGSGYGQFF.

This clonotype has only a few counts. The chain employs TRBV15 and TRBJ2-1; 7 bases are a match to TRBD1. CDR3 length equals 16 residues. Germline V gene lookup returns CDR1 LNHNV and CDR2 YYDKDF (reference sequence). V was clipped by 3 bases and J by 3 bases; unmatched bases: 8. The chain's CDR3 is CATSRGVGQSYNEQFF. The CDR3 nucleotides are TGTGCCACCAGCAGGGGGGTGGGACAGAGCTACAATGAGCAGTTCTTC.

This clonotype was seen once. V is TRBV20-1 and J is TRBJ2-1, with 9 bases aligning to TRBD2. CDR1 is DFQATT and CDR2 is SNEGSKA in the germline V gene (reference sequence). Trimming cost V 1 base and J 5 bases; bases outside gene matches: 9. CDR3 length equals 16 residues. CDR3 protein: CSARGRGASGNNEQFF. The DNA of the CDR3 is TGCAGTGCTAGAGGCCGCGGGGCTAGCGGGAACAATGAGCAGTTCTTC.

The chain recombines TRBV6-2 or TRBV6-3 with TRBJ2-5, with D tentatively TRBD2 (5 bases). Trimming removed 7 bases from V and 1 base from J, with 13 bases in between. The CDR3 is 14 amino acids. CDR1 and CDR2 (germline): MNHEY, SVGEGT. The DNA for the CDR3 is TGTGCCAGCACTCTGATCGGGGTCCAAGAGACCCAGTACTTC. Encoded protein: CASTLIGVQETQYF.

The chain's CDR3 is CASSVEPVGYSYEQYF. For the CDR3, the DNA is TGTGCCAGCAGCGTAGAGCCAGTCGGTTACTCCTACGAGCAGTACTTC. This chain joins TRBV9 and TRBJ2-7; D unclear. Trimming took off 0 bases at V and 0 bases at J, with 13 bases between the two ends. Germline lookup yields CDR1 SGDLS and CDR2 YYNGEE. The CDR3 consists of 16 residues.

V gene TRBV6-2 or TRBV6-3 combines with J gene TRBJ2-4, with unresolved D. The V end lost 2 bases, the J end lost 5 bases, and 4 bases lay between the germline ends. Germline V CDR1 and CDR2: MNHEY, SVGEGT. The CDR3 has 12 amino acids. CDR3 protein: CASSYGQNIQYF. The DNA for the CDR3 is TGTGCCAGCAGTTACGGGCAAAACATTCAGTACTTC.

The rearrangement uses TRBV7-2 and TRBJ2-6, with D maybe TRBD2 (5 bases). The V end lost 10 bases, the J end lost 1 base, and 8 bases lay between the germline ends. Germline loops: CDR1 SGHTA, CDR2 FQGNSA. This CDR3 spans 13 amino acids. The CDR3 DNA reads TGTGCCATTAGGGAGTCTGGGGCCAACGTCCTGACTTTC. This gives the protein CAIRESGANVLTF.

This clonotype was seen only a few times. This chain links TRBV7-6 with TRBJ2-5; D is tentatively TRBD1 or TRBD2 (6 bases each). The J call may be in error: the DNA end matches TRBJ2-1 better. The germline gives CDR1 SGHVS, CDR2 FNYEAQ. The CDR3 is 21 residues long. CDR3 DNA: TGTGCCAGCAGCTTAGCAGGACGGCTGGGAGAAGGGGGAGGCCTCTACAATGAGCAGTTCTTC. Protein: CASSLAGRLGEGGGLYNEQFF.

The chain joins TRBV6-6 to TRBJ1-1, with unresolved D. From germline, CDR1 is MNHNY and CDR2 SVGAGI (reference sequence). The germline V and J ends were trimmed by 5 bases and 1 base, with 11 bases remaining between them. CDR3 size: 14 residues. Here the CDR3 reads CASSRLSGNTEAFF. The CDR3 coding sequence is TGTGCCAGCAGTCGCTTGAGTGGGAACACTGAAGCTTTCTTT.

The chain joins TRBV6-1 to TRBJ2-3; 10 bases align to TRBD2. CDR1 MNHNS and CDR2 SASEGT come from the germline V gene. The junction had 7 bases not matched to a gene; V was cut back by 7 bases and J by 0 bases. The CDR3 has 16 residues. CDR3 DNA sequence: TGTGCCAGCATCAAGCGGGGGGGATCTAGCACAGATACGCAGTATTTT. Translation: CASIKRGGSSTDTQYF.

This clonotype was observed a handful of times. The rearrangement joins TRBV29-1 to TRBJ2-2; 7 nucleotides align to TRBD2. The CDR3 runs 13 residues. From germline, CDR1 is SQVTM and CDR2 ANQGSEA. The V gene end was trimmed by 0 bases and the J gene end by 7 bases; junction bases not matched to a gene: 2. CDR3: CSVEEWGGGELFF. The DNA of the CDR3 is TGCAGCGTTGAAGAATGGGGGGGCGGGGAGCTGTTTTTT.